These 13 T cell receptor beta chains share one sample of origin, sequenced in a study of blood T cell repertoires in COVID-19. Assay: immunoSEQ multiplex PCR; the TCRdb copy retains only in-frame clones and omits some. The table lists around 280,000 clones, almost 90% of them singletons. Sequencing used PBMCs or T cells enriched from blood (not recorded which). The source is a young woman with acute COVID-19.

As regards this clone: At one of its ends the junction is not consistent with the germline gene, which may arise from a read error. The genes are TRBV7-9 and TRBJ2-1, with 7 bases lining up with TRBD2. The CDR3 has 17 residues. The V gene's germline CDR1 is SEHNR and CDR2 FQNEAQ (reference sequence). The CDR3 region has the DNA TGTGCCAGCACCTTAAGGGAGATGGCTAGCGGATACAATGAGCAGTTCTTC. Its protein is CASTLREMASGYNEQFF.

The CDR3 DNA reads as TGCGCCAGCAGCTCAGGACAGGGGAACTACCAAGAGACCCAGTACTTC. It is translated as CASSSGQGNYQETQYF. The chain combines TRBV5-1 with TRBJ2-5; 9 nucleotides line up with TRBD1. Germline V gene lookup returns CDR1 SGHRS and CDR2 YFSETQ. The CDR3 covers 16 residues. V shed 3 bases, J shed 0 bases, and the junction held 6 bases outside the gene matches.

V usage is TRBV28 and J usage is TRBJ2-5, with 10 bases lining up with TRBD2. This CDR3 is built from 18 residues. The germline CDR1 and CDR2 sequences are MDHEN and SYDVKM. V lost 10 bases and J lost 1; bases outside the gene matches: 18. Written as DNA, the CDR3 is TGTGCCACCTCTCCCACCTCTCTTAGCGGGAGGCCCCAAGAGACCCAGTACTTC. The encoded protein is CATSPTSLSGRPQETQYF.

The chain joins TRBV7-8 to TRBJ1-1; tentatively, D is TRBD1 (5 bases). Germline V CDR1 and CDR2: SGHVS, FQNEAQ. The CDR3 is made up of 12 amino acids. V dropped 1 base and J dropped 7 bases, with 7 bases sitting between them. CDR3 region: CASSLVGGEAFF. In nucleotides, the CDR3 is TGTGCCAGCAGCTTAGTCGGGGGTGAAGCTTTCTTT. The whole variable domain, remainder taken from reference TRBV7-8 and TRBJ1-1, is GAGVSQSPRYKVAKRGQDVALRCDPISGHVSLFWYQQALGQGPEFLTYFQNEAQLDKSGLPSDRFFAERPEGSVSTLKIQRTQQEDSAVYLCASSLVGGEAFFGQGTRLTVV.

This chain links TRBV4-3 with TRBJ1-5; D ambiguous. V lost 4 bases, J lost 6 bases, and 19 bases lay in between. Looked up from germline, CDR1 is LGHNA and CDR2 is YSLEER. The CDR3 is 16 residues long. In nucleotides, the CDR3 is TGCGCCAGCAGCCGCAACTTAGGTGGAGGAGGTCAGCCCCAGCATTTT. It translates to CASSRNLGGGGQPQHF.

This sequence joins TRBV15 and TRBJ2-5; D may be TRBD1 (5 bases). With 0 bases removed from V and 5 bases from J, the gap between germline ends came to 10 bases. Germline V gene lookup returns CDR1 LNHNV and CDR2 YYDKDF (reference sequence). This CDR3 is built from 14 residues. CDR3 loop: CATSREAGLETQYF. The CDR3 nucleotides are TGTGCCACCAGCAGAGAAGCAGGGTTGGAGACCCAGTACTTC.

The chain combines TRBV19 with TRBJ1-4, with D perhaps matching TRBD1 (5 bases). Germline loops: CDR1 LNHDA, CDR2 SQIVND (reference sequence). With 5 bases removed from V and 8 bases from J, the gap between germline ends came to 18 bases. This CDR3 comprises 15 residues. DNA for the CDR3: TGTGCCAGTAGTCCCAGCCCTGGGGCAAACGAAAAACTGTTTTTT. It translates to CASSPSPGANEKLFF.

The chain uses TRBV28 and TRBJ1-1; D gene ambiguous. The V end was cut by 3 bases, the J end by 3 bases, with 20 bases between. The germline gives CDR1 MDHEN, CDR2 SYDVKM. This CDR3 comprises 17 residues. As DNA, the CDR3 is TGTGCCAGCAGTTTCCCCGGGGAGCTTCCTAGGGACACTGAAGCTTTCTTT. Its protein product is CASSFPGELPRDTEAFF.

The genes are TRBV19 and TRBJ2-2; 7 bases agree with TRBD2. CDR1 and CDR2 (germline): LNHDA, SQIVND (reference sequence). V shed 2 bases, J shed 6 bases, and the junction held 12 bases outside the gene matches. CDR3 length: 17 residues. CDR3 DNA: TGTGCCAGTAGTATACGTCTAGGCGGGAGTTTGCCCGGGGAGCTGTTTTTT. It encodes CASSIRLGGSLPGELFF.

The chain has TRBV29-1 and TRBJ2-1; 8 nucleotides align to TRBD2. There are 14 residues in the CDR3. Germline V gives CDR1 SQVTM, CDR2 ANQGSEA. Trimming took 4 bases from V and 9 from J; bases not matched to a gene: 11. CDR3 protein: CSVAAGTRGGEQFF. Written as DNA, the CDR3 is TGCAGCGTTGCCGCCGGGACTAGAGGGGGTGAGCAGTTCTTC.

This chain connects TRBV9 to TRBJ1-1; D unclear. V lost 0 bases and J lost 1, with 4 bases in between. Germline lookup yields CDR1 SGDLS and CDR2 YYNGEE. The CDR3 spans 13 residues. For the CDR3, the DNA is TGTGCCAGCAGCGTAGCTCCGAACACTGAAGCTTTCTTT. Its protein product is CASSVAPNTEAFF.

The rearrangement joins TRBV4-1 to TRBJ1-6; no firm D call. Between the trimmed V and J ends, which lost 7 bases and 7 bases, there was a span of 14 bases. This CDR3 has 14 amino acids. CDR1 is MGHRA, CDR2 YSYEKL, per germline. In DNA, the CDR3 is TGCGCCAGCACCCCGGGAGCAATGAATTCACCCCTCCACTTT. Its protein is CASTPGAMNSPLHF.

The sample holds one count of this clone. This CDR3 reads CASSHINRGLEDYGYTF. The DNA of the CDR3 is TGCGCCAGCAGCCACATTAATAGGGGTCTAGAGGACTATGGCTACACCTTC. The rearrangement links TRBV4-3 to TRBJ1-2; D possibly corresponds to TRBD1 (5 bases). Germline CDR1 is LGHNA and CDR2 is YSLEER. This CDR3 spans 17 amino acids. V lost 3 bases, J lost 3 bases, and 20 bases lay in between.